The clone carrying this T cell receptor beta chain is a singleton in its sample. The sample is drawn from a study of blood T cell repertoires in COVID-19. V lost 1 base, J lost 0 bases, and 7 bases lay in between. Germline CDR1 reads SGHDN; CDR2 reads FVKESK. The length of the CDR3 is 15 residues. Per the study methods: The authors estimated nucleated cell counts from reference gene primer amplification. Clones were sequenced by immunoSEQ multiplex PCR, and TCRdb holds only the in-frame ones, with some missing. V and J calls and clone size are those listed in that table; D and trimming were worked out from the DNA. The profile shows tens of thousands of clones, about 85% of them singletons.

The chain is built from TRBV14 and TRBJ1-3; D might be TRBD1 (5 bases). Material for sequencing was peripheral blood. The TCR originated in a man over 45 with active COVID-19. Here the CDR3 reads CASSQAGVSGNTIYF. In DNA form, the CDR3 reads TGTGCCAGCAGCCAAGCGGGGGTCTCTGGAAACACCATATATTTT. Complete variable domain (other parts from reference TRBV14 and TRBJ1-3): EAGVTQFPSHSVIEKGQTVTLRCDPISGHDNLYWYRRVMGKEIKFLLHFVKESKQDESGMPNNRFLAERTGGTYSTLKVQPAELEDSGVYFCASSQAGVSGNTIYFGEGSWLTVV.